This T cell receptor beta chain was documented in a study of T cell responses to AZD1222 COVID-19 vaccine. General study points: At baseline, seropositivity was found in only a handful of AZD1222 recipients. Reports indicate that nearly half of spike-specific TCRs are directed at unmutated variant regions. There were repertoire samples only from the period after the peak T cell response.

As regards this clone: Its specificity is not known.

This CDR3 contains 16 residues. Germline CDR1 SGHNT, CDR2 YYREEE (reference sequence). With V trimmed by 2 bases and J by 7 bases, 10 bases remained unmatched. Clones were sequenced by immunoSEQ multiplex PCR, and TCRdb holds only the in-frame ones, with some missing. This table has 15,000 to 20,000 clones, under 90% appearing once. V is TRBV5-4 and J is TRBJ2-2, with 8 nucleotides matching TRBD2. Sequenced here: peripheral blood, sampled 28 days after the second AZD1222 dose. The receptor was derived from an adult who received the AZD1222 COVID-19 vaccine. The chain's CDR3 is CASSLGASGRRGELFF. Here the CDR3 DNA reads TGTGCCAGCAGCTTAGGGGCTAGCGGGCGTCGCGGGGAGCTGTTTTTT.